This paragraph covers one T cell receptor (beta chain) sequence. In its sample, this clonotype was seen a few times. The antigen it recognizes is unknown. No base qualities exist here, and no much larger clone lies one base off it. The data are from a study of T cell repertoires in cytomegalovirus infection (dated by TCRdb to about 2019). About the investigation overall: Recently identified HLA-C-restricted CMV epitopes, whose presentation resists viral immunomodulation, were targeted by peptide stimulations together with well-studied HLA-B-restricted epitopes. The HLA type of each donor mattered for the analysis, because public TCR beta signatures pointed to carriage of CMV infection along with the matching HLA type. Summary of the overall study and its limitations: The ex vivo response was dominated by HLA-C-restricted CMV-specific TCR beta clonotypes, and the single most frequent clonotype in two of eight donors was supplied by these HLA-C-restricted clonotypes. In both this cohort and an independent roughly 360-donor cohort, the cumulative frequency of public TCR beta family members distinguished carriers of CMV infection plus the relevant HLA type.

The CDR3 numbers 15 residues from cysteine through phenylalanine. Kept here is only the CDR3 DNA, which spans 45 bases and is read in frame from base 1. The germline V gene supplies CDR1 SQVTM and CDR2 ANQGSEA. The V and J ends are trimmed by 0 bases and 9 bases, leaving 18 bases between them. The meaning of the sample's treatment or condition label: in vitro stimulation with specific CMV peptide epitopes to enrich CMV-specific T cells. Sequenced on an Illumina HiSeq 1500. TCRdb ran its own pipeline on the public reads, namely fastp trimming at Q25 and MiXCR clone calling, and kept in-frame beta chains. Each entry merges the rows of one CDR3 protein and shows their most common DNA and genes. This sample lists around 710,000 distinct CDR3 sequences; 25% to 30% were detected once. The biggest ten clones account for around 12% of the sample.

The V gene is TRBV29-1 and the J gene is TRBJ1-3; no D gene is confidently identified. The input for sequencing was cultured CD8+ T cells from PBMCs, taken from culture after CMV antigen stimulation. The source is a human donor in good health (CMV status not recorded). Some clones in this sample may be carry-over from other donors' samples. At the DNA level, the sequence is TGCAGCGTTGAAGATAGAGGGTCGGCCGGGTTCACCATATATTTT. Translated, this is CSVEDRGSAGFTIYF.